The clone carrying this T cell receptor beta chain showed up just a few times. What it binds is unknown. V shed 4 bases, J shed 3 bases, and the junction held 12 bases outside the gene matches. Germline lookup yields CDR1 SGDLS and CDR2 YYNGEE. There are 18 residues in the CDR3. TCRbeta sequences of proliferating CFSE-low MLR cells were labeled alloreactive. This record comes from a study of T cell clones after liver transplantation. Repertoires were generated with immunoSEQ multiplex PCR, while TCRdb's copy carries only in-frame clones and drops some. This sample carries roughly 4,800 clones, 25% to 30% of them seen once, and the ten largest clones take 12% to 15%.

Sequencing was performed on CD4+ T cells from cultured PBMCs. This TCR was sampled from a human patient who received a liver transplant. Some T cells may trace back to the graft donor. The rearrangement joins TRBV9 to TRBJ2-3, with 12 positions matching TRBD2. The CDR3 protein is CASSPLAGGSFRTDTQYF. In DNA, the CDR3 is TGTGCCAGCAGCCCCCTAGCGGGGGGGTCATTTAGGACAGATACGCAGTATTTT.